What follows are 26 T cell receptor beta chains derived from one specimen sequenced in a study of beta chain features in type 1 diabetes. Expressed TCRB transcripts got sequenced, as all isolated RNA was reverse transcribed. Method: immunoSEQ multiplex PCR; TCRdb's copy keeps in-frame clones and lacks some. The sample lists about 250,000 clones, roughly 14% seen once, with more than 0.025% in the top ten. Specimen: naive CD4+ T cells from blood. The source of these receptors is a woman between 40 and 50 years old in good health.

This chain joins TRBV7-2 and TRBJ2-7, with TRBD2 identical over 15 bases. CDR3 size: 16 residues. The V gene's germline CDR1 is SGHTA and CDR2 FQGNSA. Trimming at V came to 6 bases and at J to 1 base, leaving 4 bases not matched to a gene. CDR3 in amino acids: CASRWTSGGASYEQYF. For the CDR3, the DNA is TGTGCCAGCAGGTGGACTAGCGGGGGGGCGTCCTACGAGCAGTACTTC.

This chain's CDR3 is CASSPQGQGYEQYF. The CDR3 nucleotides read TGCGCCAGCAGCCCCCAGGGCCAGGGTTACGAGCAGTACTTC. This rearrangement joins TRBV5-1 to TRBJ2-7; the D gene is possibly TRBD1 (5 bases). The germline V gene has CDR1 SGHRS and CDR2 YFSETQ. Trimming left V 4 bases short and J 4 bases short, with 15 bases between. The CDR3 sequence is 14 residues long. Looking up the rest from reference TRBV5-1 and TRBJ2-7 gives the full variable domain: KAGVTQTPRYLIKTRGQQVTLSCSPISGHRSVSWYQQTPGQGLQFLFEYFSETQRNKGNFPGRFSGRQFSNSRSEMNVSTLELGDSALYLCASSPQGQGYEQYFGPGTRLTVT.

J is TRBJ2-4 and V is TRBV6-5; D may be TRBD1 (5 bases). Germline V lookup: CDR1 MNHEY, CDR2 SVGAGI. The CDR3 length is 16 residues. V lost 0 bases and J 1 base, leaving 10 bases between the germline ends. The CDR3 DNA reads TGTGCCAGCAGTTACTCAGGGGCGGTGGCCAAAAACATTCAGTACTTC. The encoded protein is CASSYSGAVAKNIQYF.

This clone showed up just a few times. J is TRBJ1-4 and V is TRBV5-1, with unresolved D. This CDR3 spans 13 amino acids. Germline assignment: CDR1 SGHRS and CDR2 YFSETQ. V was shortened by 4 bases and J by 4 bases, with 8 bases between the two germline ends. CDR3 in DNA: TGCGCCAGCAGCCCCGGGATTAATGAAAAACTGTTTTTT. Protein product: CASSPGINEKLFF.

This clone has a handful of counts. The rearrangement links TRBV10-2 to TRBJ1-2, with 7 bases lining up with TRBD1. The CDR3 covers 15 residues. CDR1 is WSHSY and CDR2 is SAAADI in the germline V gene. DNA for the CDR3: TGCGTGACATCTAAGGCGAGGGGGCCCAGCTATGGCTACACCTTC. Its protein is CVTSKARGPSYGYTF.

The V call is TRBV2, the J call TRBJ2-1; 7 bases line up with TRBD1. Germline CDR1 SNHLY, CDR2 FYNNEI. The CDR3 sequence is 15 residues long. Trimming cost V 6 bases and J 9 bases; bases outside gene matches: 14. CDR3 nucleotide sequence: TGTGCCAGCAGAAGCACAGGGGACCCCATGAGTGAGCAGTTCTTC. Encoded protein: CASRSTGDPMSEQFF.

This clone was detected a few times. The chain joins TRBV5-1 to TRBJ1-2, with 8 positions matching TRBD1. The CDR3 is made up of 14 amino acids. Per germline, CDR1 SGHRS and CDR2 YFSETQ. Trimming at V came to 3 bases and at J to 7 bases, leaving 8 bases not matched to a gene. DNA for the CDR3: TGCGCCAGCAGCTCGGCGACGCAGGGGGCTGGCTACACCTTC. It is translated as CASSSATQGAGYTF.

The chain recombines TRBV5-1 with TRBJ2-7; 13 nucleotides align to TRBD2. CDR1 and CDR2 (germline): SGHRS, YFSETQ. The CDR3 sequence is 16 residues long. Germline trimming cut 0 bases from V and 7 bases from J; bases unmatched to any gene: 7. CDR3 nucleotides: TGCGCCAGCAGCTTGGGGACTAGCGGGAGCGTAGGGGAGCAGTACTTC. This encodes CASSLGTSGSVGEQYF.

This clone was seen a handful of times. The chain has TRBV9 and TRBJ2-3, with 13 bases identical to TRBD2. This CDR3 is 16 amino acids long. Germline V gives CDR1 SGDLS, CDR2 YYNGEE. V lost 4 bases and J lost 0; bases outside the gene matches: 2. The CDR3 nucleotides read TGTGCCAGCAGCCAACTAGCGGGGGGGAGCACAGATACGCAGTATTTT. Its protein is CASSQLAGGSTDTQYF.

V and J are TRBV4-3 and TRBJ2-3, with 7 nucleotides matching TRBD2. V was pared by 0 bases and J by 6 bases, with 15 bases of the junction left unmatched. CDR3 length: 18 residues. Germline V lookup: CDR1 LGHNA, CDR2 YSLEER. The CDR3 DNA reads as TGCGCCAGCAGCCAAGATCTACGGCCAGCGGGGAAGGGGGATACGCAGTATTTT. Protein: CASSQDLRPAGKGDTQYF.

This clone was seen just once. This chain connects TRBV11-2 to TRBJ1-4; TRBD1 agrees at 10 bases. This CDR3 comprises 14 residues. V trimming: 5 bases; J trimming: 8 bases; junction bases outside the gene matches: 5. Germline V CDR1 and CDR2: SGHAT, FQNNGV. The CDR3 reads CASSHGQGGEKLFF. CDR3 sequence (DNA): TGTGCCAGCAGCCACGGACAGGGGGGGGAAAAACTGTTTTTT.

The rearrangement uses TRBV6-1 and TRBJ1-2; TRBD1 matches at 9 bases. The CDR3 totals 15 residues. Losses at the gene ends were 6 bases for V and 6 bases for J; bases not matched to a gene: 11. Germline V gene data show CDR1 as MNHNS and CDR2 as SASEGT. The CDR3 sequence: CASSTEGQGGHGYTF. CDR3 in DNA: TGTGCCAGCAGCACCGAGGGACAGGGAGGACATGGCTACACCTTC.

The V call is TRBV5-1, the J call TRBJ2-7; 8 positions match TRBD1. Germline assignment: CDR1 SGHRS and CDR2 YFSETQ. The CDR3 totals 14 residues. Losses at the gene ends were 4 bases for V and 3 bases for J; bases not matched to a gene: 6. Written as DNA, the CDR3 is TGCGCCAGCAGCAGGGACAGGAGAGACTACGAGCAGTACTTC. Translation gives CASSRDRRDYEQYF.

This chain links TRBV7-2 with TRBJ2-5; TRBD1 matches 9 bases. The V segment lost 0 bases and the J segment 9 bases; nucleotides outside the gene matches: 8. Per the germline V gene, CDR1 is SGHTA and CDR2 is FQGNSA. The CDR3 covers 15 residues. CDR3 in amino acids: CASSLAVGTGRAQYF. In nucleotides, the CDR3 is TGTGCCAGCAGCTTAGCGGTCGGGACAGGGAGGGCCCAGTACTTC.

This clone was found a few times. This chain uses TRBV25-1 with TRBJ2-6; D may be TRBD1 (6 bases). This CDR3 has 18 residues. The ends were cut back, 5 bases at V and 0 bases at J, with 17 bases in the middle. The V gene's germline CDR1 is MGHDK and CDR2 SYGVNS. DNA of the CDR3: TGTGCCAGCAGTCCCCGACAGGTTTCCCGCTCTGGGGCCAACGTCCTGACTTTC. Its protein is CASSPRQVSRSGANVLTF.

This rearrangement joins TRBV18 to TRBJ1-2; TRBD1 agrees at 7 bases. Germline loops: CDR1 KGHSH, CDR2 LQKENI. With 1 base clipped from V and 3 bases from J, the junction kept 8 bases outside the gene matches. CDR3 length equals 16 residues. CDR3 DNA: TGTGCCAGCTCACCACTGGGGGCAGGGGGTGACTATGGCTACACCTTC. Translation gives CASSPLGAGGDYGYTF.

The chain recombines TRBV23-1 with TRBJ2-7, with D possibly being TRBD2 (5 bases). TRBV23-1 is an ORF, with its function uncertain. The CDR3 has 17 amino acids. Trimming cost V 0 bases and J 7 bases, with 22 bases left between them. Written as DNA, the CDR3 is TGCGCCAGCAGTCAATCAATTCTCACGGGGAAATCGGTTGAGCAGTACTTC. It is translated as CASSQSILTGKSVEQYF.

V and J are TRBV19 and TRBJ2-3; 8 bases are a match to TRBD1. In germline, CDR1 is LNHDA, CDR2 SQIVND (reference sequence). The CDR3 loop spans 15 amino acids. The ends lost 3 bases at V and 1 base at J; junction bases unmatched: 3. DNA for the CDR3: TGTGCCAGTAGTATCCAGGGACAGGGCACAGATACGCAGTATTTT. This codes for CASSIQGQGTDTQYF.

This clone was found a few times. V and J are TRBV19 and TRBJ1-5; 7 positions agree with TRBD1. V was pared by 7 bases and J by 4 bases, with 10 bases of the junction left unmatched. The CDR3 is 15 residues long. Germline assignment: CDR1 LNHDA and CDR2 SQIVND (reference sequence). CDR3 in amino acids: CASTVTGRWNQPQHF. In DNA, the CDR3 is TGTGCCAGTACCGTGACAGGGCGATGGAATCAGCCCCAGCATTTT.

This clone was seen a handful of times. The chain carries TRBV6-5 and TRBJ2-3, with 12 bases lining up with TRBD2. V shed 0 bases and J 6 bases; nucleotides not matched to a gene: 1. The germline V gene encodes CDR1 MNHEY and CDR2 SVGAGI. This CDR3 comprises 15 residues. The CDR3 DNA sequence: TGTGCCAGCAGTTACTCGGGGACTAGCGGGGATACGCAGTATTTT. Translated, it gives CASSYSGTSGDTQYF.

This sequence joins TRBV9 and TRBJ2-3; 7 bases agree with TRBD1. The junction had 7 bases not matched to a gene; V was cut back by 4 bases and J by 2 bases. CDR3 length equals 15 residues. In germline, CDR1 is SGDLS, CDR2 YYNGEE. The CDR3 spells CASSPRDRATDTQYF. The CDR3 DNA reads TGTGCCAGCAGCCCACGGGACAGAGCCACAGATACGCAGTATTTT.

This clone was detected only a few times. The genes are TRBV19 and TRBJ1-2, with TRBD1 matching 12 bases. The length of the CDR3 is 15 residues. The germline V gene has CDR1 LNHDA and CDR2 SQIVND (reference sequence). J gave up 4 bases and V 11 bases, and 11 bases lay outside the gene matches. CDR3 sequence (DNA): TGTGCCTCCCTAGAGGTGGGACAGGGGGCCTATGGCTACACCTTC. This codes for CASLEVGQGAYGYTF.

This rearrangement joins TRBV27 to TRBJ2-1; 10 nucleotides match TRBD1. With V trimmed by 3 bases and J by 3 bases, 2 bases remained unmatched. The germline V gene encodes CDR1 MNHEY and CDR2 SMNVEV (reference sequence). This CDR3 is built from 15 residues. CDR3 DNA sequence: TGTGCCAGCAGTTTGCGGGACAGGGGCTACAATGAGCAGTTCTTC. Translating gives CASSLRDRGYNEQFF.

The chain is built from TRBV6-1 and TRBJ2-7; perhaps TRBD2 as D (6 bases). Germline CDR1 is MNHNS and CDR2 is SASEGT. V gave up 7 bases and J gave up 6 bases, with 16 bases separating them. This CDR3 is 13 amino acids long. CDR3 region: CASTSQVGSEQYF. DNA for the CDR3: TGTGCCAGCACCTCCCAGGTCGGGAGCGAGCAGTACTTC.

In this sample, this clone turned up a few times. This chain links TRBV5-1 with TRBJ2-6; possibly TRBD1 for D (6 bases). The CDR3 extends over 18 amino acids. From germline, CDR1 is SGHRS and CDR2 YFSETQ. Trimming left V 0 bases short and J 1 base short, with 14 bases between. The CDR3 sequence: CASSLEAGQTSGANVLTF. The CDR3 DNA reads as TGCGCCAGCAGCTTGGAGGCTGGACAGACTTCTGGGGCCAACGTCCTGACTTTC.

This clone was counted only a few times. The V call is TRBV9, the J call TRBJ2-5; possible D gene TRBD1, 6 bases. The CDR3 totals 16 residues. Germline values: CDR1 SGDLS, CDR2 YYNGEE. V lost 4 bases to trimming and J lost 1 base, with 17 bases between them. This CDR3 reads CASSTRQGLFQETQYF. The CDR3, as DNA: TGTGCCAGCAGCACCCGTCAGGGGTTGTTCCAAGAGACCCAGTACTTC. The full variable domain, its missing parts supplied by reference TRBV9 and TRBJ2-5, is DSGVTQTPKHLITATGQRVTLRCSPRSGDLSVYWYQQSLDQGLQFLIQYYNGEERAKGNILERFSAQQFPDLHSELNLSSLELGDSALYFCASSTRQGLFQETQYFGPGTRLLVL.